A single sample gave rise to the 30 T cell receptor beta chains below, sequenced in a study of shared clonotypes between healthy human individuals. Only in-frame clones appear in the TCRdb table, and some are missing; sequencing was by immunoSEQ multiplex PCR. This table holds about 2.2 million clones, roughly 93% found once. Naivety among CD8 cells was defined by CD45RO negativity and positive CCR7 selection, thereby excluding terminally differentiated effector memory CD45RA+ cells. Input material: naive CD8+ T cells from PBMCs. All receptors derive from a man between 18 and 29 years old in good health. Some clones in this sample may be carry-over from other donors' samples.

The chain is built from TRBV4-3 and TRBJ2-1; D is undetermined. The germline V gene encodes CDR1 LGHNA and CDR2 YSLEER. V dropped 0 bases and J dropped 12 bases, with 15 bases sitting between them. CDR3 length equals 14 residues. The CDR3 sequence is CASSQDFRHLGQFF. The CDR3 DNA reads as TGCGCCAGCAGCCAAGACTTTCGACACTTAGGGCAGTTCTTC.

The J gene is TRBJ2-2, the V gene TRBV4-2; D gene ambiguous. Germline V lookup: CDR1 LGHNA, CDR2 YNFKEQ. Trimming left V 1 base short and J 1 base short, with 7 bases between. This CDR3 region has 15 residues. The CDR3, as DNA: TGTGCCAGCAGCCAAGGACACGAGAACACCGGGGAGCTGTTTTTT. This gives the protein CASSQGHENTGELFF.

The V gene is TRBV9, the J gene TRBJ2-1, with TRBD2 identical over 8 bases. V shed 1 base, J shed 9 bases, and the junction held 9 bases outside the gene matches. Germline CDR1 and CDR2: SGDLS and YYNGEE. CDR3 length: 15 residues. In nucleotides, the CDR3 is TGTGCCAGCAGCGTAAGAAGCGGGAGTTCGGGTGAGCAGTTCTTC. Protein sequence: CASSVRSGSSGEQFF.

The chain employs TRBV6-5 and TRBJ2-7; 7 bases are a match to TRBD1. With V trimmed by 0 bases and J by 10 bases, 6 bases remained unmatched. Per germline, CDR1 MNHEY and CDR2 SVGAGI. This CDR3 spans 13 amino acids. DNA for the CDR3: TGTGCCAGCAGTTACTCGACAGGGAGTCTTCAGTACTTC. Protein product: CASSYSTGSLQYF.

V and J are TRBV5-4 and TRBJ2-1, with 8 bases matching TRBD1. Germline V gene sequence: CDR1 SGHNT, CDR2 YYREEE (reference sequence). V dropped 4 bases and J dropped 3; count of bases not matched to a gene: 12. This CDR3 is 17 amino acids long. The CDR3 loop reads CASSRYDRGLGYNEQFF. The DNA of the CDR3 is TGTGCCAGCAGCCGCTACGACAGGGGACTCGGCTACAATGAGCAGTTCTTC.

The rearrangement joins TRBV5-1 to TRBJ2-1, with a tentative D call TRBD2 (7 bases). The CDR3 contains 15 residues. Germline loops: CDR1 SGHRS, CDR2 YFSETQ. Deletions cut 5 bases from V and 6 bases from J, with 18 bases between. In nucleotides, the CDR3 is TGCGCCAGCAGGGGGGCTAGCGGAGGGCCCAATGAGCAGTTCTTC. The encoded protein is CASRGASGGPNEQFF.

The rearrangement links TRBV4-1 to TRBJ1-1; D not resolved. Trimming cost V 1 base and J 4 bases, with 16 bases left between them. CDR3 length: 16 amino acids. Germline CDR1 MGHRA, CDR2 YSYEKL. In DNA, the CDR3 is TGCGCCAGCAGCCAAGTTTTGGGGAGGGAGGGCACTGAAGCTTTCTTT. Translating gives CASSQVLGREGTEAFF.

Worth noting for this clone: The sample contains more than one DNA sequence encoding this CDR3. The rearrangement links TRBV9 to TRBJ2-1; tentatively, D is TRBD1 (5 bases). The V end lost 4 bases, the J end lost 5 bases, and 13 bases lay between the germline ends. The CDR3 is 14 residues long. From germline, CDR1 is SGDLS and CDR2 YYNGEE. CDR3 sequence: CASSPRGADNEQFF. CDR3 bases: TGTGCCAGCAGCCCTCGTGGGGCCGACAATGAGCAGTTCTTC.

V and J are TRBV30 and TRBJ2-6; D remains ambiguous. Germline values: CDR1 GTSNPN, CDR2 SVGIG (reference sequence). V dropped 2 bases and J dropped 0 bases, with 5 bases sitting between them. The length of the CDR3 is 14 residues. The CDR3 loop is CAWSMGSGANVLTF. The CDR3 DNA is TGTGCCTGGAGTATGGGCTCTGGGGCCAACGTCCTGACTTTC.

V and J are TRBV6-6 and TRBJ2-1, with 10 bases identical to TRBD1. This CDR3 region has 15 residues. CDR1 and CDR2 (germline): MNHNY, SVGAGI (reference sequence). V lost 5 bases and J lost 4; bases outside the gene matches: 5. CDR3 coding DNA: TGTGCCAGCAGTCGAGACAGGGGGCAATACAATGAGCAGTTCTTC. Amino acid sequence: CASSRDRGQYNEQFF.

The chain carries TRBV9 and TRBJ2-1; 13 bases match TRBD2. Germline V gene sequence: CDR1 SGDLS, CDR2 YYNGEE. V lost 5 bases and J lost 9; bases outside the gene matches: 11. The length of the CDR3 is 16 residues. CDR3 loop: CASSPPGLAGVGEQFF. Here the CDR3 DNA reads TGTGCCAGCAGTCCCCCCGGACTAGCGGGAGTCGGTGAGCAGTTCTTC.

On this clone itself: At one of its ends the junction is not consistent with the germline gene, which may arise from a read error. V is TRBV7-9 and J is TRBJ2-3, with unresolved D. CDR1 is SEHNR, CDR2 FQNEAQ, per germline (reference sequence). This CDR3 has 14 amino acids. Here the CDR3 reads CTSSPSFGADTQYF. In nucleotides, the CDR3 is TGTACCAGCAGCCCCTCCTTCGGAGCAGATACGCAGTATTTT.

The V gene is TRBV27, the J gene TRBJ2-1; 9 bases are a match to TRBD1. Germline CDR1 and CDR2: MNHEY and SMNVEV (reference sequence). This CDR3 is 18 amino acids long. After removal of 5 bases from V and 6 bases from J, the junction contained 17 bases not matched to a gene. CDR3 residues: CASSPLVVWGQGSNEQFF. The DNA for the CDR3 is TGTGCCAGCAGTCCTCTCGTCGTATGGGGACAGGGTTCCAATGAGCAGTTCTTC.

This rearrangement joins TRBV11-2 to TRBJ1-2; no clear D. CDR3 length: 12 residues. V was clipped by 1 base and J by 8 bases, with 8 bases between them. Germline V gene data show CDR1 as SGHAT and CDR2 as FQNNGV. CDR3 sequence reads: CASSLGPVGYTF. Here the CDR3 DNA reads TGTGCCAGCAGCTTAGGGCCCGTCGGCTACACCTTC.

CDR3 nucleotide sequence: TGTGCCAGCAGCTCCGGTTGGGGGGACACTGAAGCTTTCTTT. Protein product: CASSSGWGDTEAFF. The chain joins TRBV9 to TRBJ1-1, with TRBD1 as a possible D gene (5 bases). The CDR3 length is 14 residues. From germline, CDR1 is SGDLS and CDR2 YYNGEE. The ends were cut back, 4 bases at V and 3 bases at J, with 13 bases in the middle.

The V gene is TRBV19, the J gene TRBJ2-5; 11 bases match TRBD1. Germline CDR1 LNHDA, CDR2 SQIVND (reference sequence). V trimming: 3 bases; J trimming: 5 bases; junction bases outside the gene matches: 5. The CDR3 length is 15 residues. CDR3 DNA sequence: TGTGCCAGTAGTATTGGGACAGGGGGATTGGAGACCCAGTACTTC. It yields the protein CASSIGTGGLETQYF.

Concerning this clone: One junction end disagrees with the germline gene, perhaps due to a read error. The V call is TRBV13, the J call TRBJ1-2, with unresolved D. CDR3 length: 14 amino acids. CDR1 and CDR2 from the germline V gene are PRHDT and FYEKMQ (reference sequence). This CDR3 is CASTLGRSARGYTF. CDR3 DNA sequence: TGTGCCAGCACCTTAGGCCGGTCGGCGCGCGGCTACACCTTC.

The chain joins TRBV12-5 to TRBJ1-1; D is unresolved. CDR3 length: 12 residues. V dropped 7 bases and J dropped 4 bases, with 10 bases sitting between them. Germline V lookup: CDR1 LGHNT, CDR2 FRNRAP. CDR3 loop: CASVSGGTEAFF. The CDR3 region has the DNA TGTGCTAGTGTCTCTGGAGGCACTGAAGCTTTCTTT.

The CDR3 sequence is CASSLDRGSEAFF. The CDR3 nucleotides are TGTGCCAGCAGCTTGGATCGCGGTTCGGAAGCTTTCTTT. This chain links TRBV5-6 with TRBJ1-1; D call uncertain. V was pared by 0 bases and J by 8 bases, with 11 bases between. CDR1 and CDR2 from the germline V gene are SGHDT and YYEEEE. There are 13 residues in the CDR3.

This sequence joins TRBV6-5 and TRBJ2-1; no reliable D call. The V and J ends lost 0 bases and 9 bases respectively, with 15 bases between them. CDR3 length: 15 amino acids. Per germline, CDR1 MNHEY and CDR2 SVGAGI. The CDR3, as DNA: TGTGCCAGCAGTTACTCGAGGACCCCAAAGGGTGAGCAGTTCTTC. Its translation is CASSYSRTPKGEQFF.

CDR3 DNA: TGTGCCAGCAGCTTGCCGGGACAGGGAAAAGAGACCCAGTACTTC. This translates into CASSLPGQGKETQYF. The chain joins TRBV13 to TRBJ2-5, with TRBD1 matching over 9 bases. V dropped 3 bases and J dropped 3; count of bases not matched to a gene: 5. This CDR3 region has 15 residues. The germline gives CDR1 PRHDT, CDR2 FYEKMQ (reference sequence).

J is TRBJ2-1 and V is TRBV7-2; 11 nucleotides line up with TRBD2. V lost 6 bases and J lost 7; bases outside the gene matches: 8. Germline V gene data show CDR1 as SGHTA and CDR2 as FQGNSA. This CDR3 region has 15 residues. DNA for the CDR3: TGTGCCAGCAGGTTGACTAGCGGGACCTTAAATGAGCAGTTCTTC. It is translated as CASRLTSGTLNEQFF.

Points on this clone: This CDR3 is also generated by other DNA sequences in the sample. The CDR3: CASSFSGTYEQYF. The DNA for the CDR3 is TGTGCCAGCAGTTTCTCTGGGACCTACGAGCAGTACTTC. The V gene is TRBV27, the J gene TRBJ2-7; D call uncertain. Trimming removed 3 bases at V and 2 bases at J, with 8 bases between. This CDR3 spans 13 amino acids. CDR1 MNHEY and CDR2 SMNVEV come from the germline V gene (reference sequence).

The chain links TRBV13 to TRBJ2-1; either TRBD1 or TRBD2 may fit D (5 bases each). V was shortened by 6 bases and J by 10 bases, with 10 bases between the two germline ends. CDR1 PRHDT and CDR2 FYEKMQ come from the germline V gene (reference sequence). This CDR3 is 11 amino acids long. In DNA, the CDR3 is TGTGCCAGCAGGGCTGGGACCGAGCAGTTCTTC. It yields the protein CASRAGTEQFF.

The CDR3 DNA reads as TGCAGCGTAGCCGTCGCGCGAACTCGCTACGAGCAGTACTTC. As protein: CSVAVARTRYEQYF. The chain links TRBV29-1 to TRBJ2-5; the D is unclear. The J call is in doubt because the DNA end fits TRBJ2-7 better. This CDR3 spans 14 amino acids. Germline CDR1 SQVTM, CDR2 ANQGSEA.

V usage is TRBV6-8 and J usage is TRBJ2-3; D unclear. The ends were cut back, 10 bases at V and 2 bases at J, with 19 bases in the middle. The CDR3 totals 15 residues. The germline V gene encodes CDR1 MNHGY and CDR2 SAAAGT. CDR3 residues: CATPPGHPNTDTQYF. The CDR3 bases are TGTGCCACCCCCCCTGGGCACCCTAACACAGATACGCAGTATTTT.

The gene calls are TRBV28 and TRBJ2-7; D may be TRBD2 (5 bases). Trimming removed 3 bases from V and 7 bases from J, with 16 bases in between. Looked up from germline, CDR1 is MDHEN and CDR2 is SYDVKM. The CDR3 totals 14 residues. In DNA, the CDR3 is TGTGCCAGCAGTTTGCCCGGGTCTCGCGGGGAGCAGTACTTC. Translated, it gives CASSLPGSRGEQYF.

As for this clone: The identical CDR3 is also encoded by other nucleotide sequences in the sample. The chain combines TRBV28 with TRBJ1-2, with D unresolved. Per the germline V gene, CDR1 is MDHEN and CDR2 is SYDVKM. Trimming cost V 5 bases and J 7 bases, with 8 bases left between them. The CDR3 length is 11 residues. CDR3 sequence (DNA): TGTGCCAGCAGTCTGCCCGGTGGCTACACCTTC. It encodes CASSLPGGYTF.

CDR3 DNA sequence: TGTGCCAGCATGACTGTCCACCGACCCCAAGAGACCCAGTACTTC. Translation gives CASMTVHRPQETQYF. The V and J genes are TRBV2 and TRBJ2-5, with unresolved D. This CDR3 contains 15 residues. Per germline, CDR1 SNHLY and CDR2 FYNNEI. Trimming removed 7 bases from V and 1 base from J, with 16 bases in between.

The chain links TRBV19 to TRBJ2-7; no clear D gene. Trimming removed 6 bases at V and 5 bases at J, with 14 bases between. The CDR3 contains 13 residues. Germline values: CDR1 LNHDA, CDR2 SQIVND (reference sequence). DNA of the CDR3: TGTGCCAGTAGCCTAACCGTGGAAAACGAGCAGTACTTC. It specifies CASSLTVENEQYF. Full variable domain (rest looked up from reference TRBV19 and TRBJ2-7): DGGITQSPKYLFRKEGQNVTLSCEQNLNHDAMYWYRQDPGQGLRLIYYSQIVNDFQKGDIAEGYSVSREKKESFPLTVTSAQKNPTAFYLCASSLTVENEQYFGPGTRLTVT.